Below, one TCR beta chain is given with its context. CDR3 size: 16 residues. The sample comes from a study of CD8+ T cells in alopecia areata. The authors extracted RNA and reverse transcribed it into cDNA as the sequencing template. Assay: immunoSEQ multiplex PCR; the TCRdb copy retains only in-frame clones and omits some. The sample carries roughly 59,000 clones, under 55% recorded once. The gene calls are TRBV21-1 and TRBJ2-3; the D segment call TRBD1 is taken from the table without a DNA check. TRBV21-1 is given as a pseudogene. The sequence was collected from a human donor with alopecia areata. The sample in question was CD8+ T cells sorted from blood, obtained at week 0. The CDR3 loop is CASSNAGGASTDTQYF. The CDR3, as DNA: TGTGCCAGCAGCAACGCAGGGGGTGCTAGCACAGATACGCAGTATTTT.